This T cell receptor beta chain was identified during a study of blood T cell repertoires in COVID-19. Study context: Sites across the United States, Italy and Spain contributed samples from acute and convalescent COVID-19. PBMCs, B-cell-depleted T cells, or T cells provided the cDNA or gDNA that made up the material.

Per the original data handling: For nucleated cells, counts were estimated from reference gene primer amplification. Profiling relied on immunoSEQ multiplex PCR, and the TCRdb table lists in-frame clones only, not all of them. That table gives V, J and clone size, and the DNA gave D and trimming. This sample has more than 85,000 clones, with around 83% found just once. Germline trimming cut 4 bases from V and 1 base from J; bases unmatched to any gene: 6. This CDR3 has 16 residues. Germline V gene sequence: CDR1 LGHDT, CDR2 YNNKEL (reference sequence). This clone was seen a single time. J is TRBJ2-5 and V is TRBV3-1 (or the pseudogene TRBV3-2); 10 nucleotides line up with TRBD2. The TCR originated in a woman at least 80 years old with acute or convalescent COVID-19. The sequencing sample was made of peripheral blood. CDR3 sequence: CASSPTSGALQETQYF. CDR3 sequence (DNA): TGTGCCAGCAGCCCAACTAGCGGGGCCCTCCAAGAGACCCAGTACTTC.